Listed here is a single T cell receptor (beta chain). This clone was seen just once. The antigen it recognizes is unknown. Base qualities are not provided; no much larger clone lies one nucleotide away. Collaborating institutions collected whole blood in K2EDTA tubes following their own protocols. Collaborator samples were shipped for TCRbeta analysis as frozen whole blood, isolated PBMCs, or DNA extracted from either sample type. The immunoSEQ Assay, a bias-controlled multiplex PCR, was used to amplify TCRbeta CDR3 regions from genomic DNA. The study's processing was this. The number of nucleated cells in each sample was estimated from the amplification of reference gene primers within the assay. To quantify the absolute abundance of each unique TCRbeta CDR3 rearrangement, sequence reads were collapsed and filtered. For each sample, productive Simpson clonality was calculated as the square root of Simpson's diversity index over productive rearrangements. Drawn from immuneACCESS, this table holds only the in-frame rearrangements with V and J called that TCRdb kept. Clones are partly lost; checked studies trace under half to an unresolved V gene and leave the rest unexplained. V and J calls and clone size are copied from that table; D and trimming were computed from the DNA. For this sample there are approximately 230,000 clones; approximately 80% appear just once. Clones ranked in the top ten supply about 8.1% of the sample.

The CDR3 covers 15 residues, taking in both the cysteine and the phenylalanine. Only CDR3 DNA remains: 45 bases, in frame from the first base. The germline V gene (reference sequence) sets CDR1 to MNHEY and CDR2 to SMNVEV. The germline V end is reduced by 2 bases and the J end by 7 bases; junction bases left unmatched: 8. This specimen comes from a study of blood T cell repertoires in COVID-19 (dated by TCRdb to the early 2020s). As for the study more broadly: Samples covering the acute and convalescent phases of COVID-19 were provided by collaborators in the United States, Italy and Spain. The prospective study material was composed of cDNA or gDNA derived from T cells, B-cell-depleted T cells, or PBMCs. HLA class I and class II types, where available, came from metadata supplied by the sample provider rather than from assay-based typing. The repertoires were released in a freely available public database meant as a resource for research on the immune response to SARS-CoV-2. Samples were obtained from the ongoing ImmuneRACE study (first 160 participants) and from over a thousand subjects provided by 6 global collaborators. The sample metadata nearly always contained a de-identified subject ID, COVID-19 status, age in years and sex. Deeply sampled blood TCRbeta repertoires from subjects exposed to, actively infected with, or recovered from COVID-19 were included in the dataset. Paper-wide results and their limitations: The quantity of clinical and demographic metadata differed by source and by participant and was supplied without curation.

The receptor was isolated from an elderly man with acute or convalescent COVID-19. The sequenced sample consisted of peripheral blood. The chain is encoded by TRBV27 joined to TRBJ1-5; a stretch of 7 junction bases matches TRBD1. The CDR3 has the sequence CASSLHRGGEQPQHF. The DNA sequence is as follows: TGTGCCAGCAGTTTACACAGAGGGGGCGAGCAGCCCCAGCATTTT.